This T cell receptor (beta chain) was sequenced in a study of blood T cells in healthy people across ages. It was with a sample-barcoded 5' primer and a J-beta primer mix that a second PCR of roughly 6 to 12 cycles was run. One entry per CDR3 protein results from TCRdb running MiXCR on the 5' RACE reads. This sample has more than 450,000 distinct CDR3 sequences, with about a quarter found just once. This clonotype was detected once. J gave up 6 bases and V 5 bases, and 10 bases lay outside the gene matches. This CDR3 is 15 amino acids long. The sample was also reused in another study, on T cells of mothers and their children.

Sequences were obtained from blood. The clonotype was recovered from a boy aged 2 to 10 in good health. The V and J genes are TRBV12-3 or TRBV12-4 and TRBJ2-7; 10 nucleotides agree with TRBD2. The CDR3 sequence is CASSPPGTSAREQYF. The CDR3 DNA reads as TGTGCCAGCAGTCCCCCCGGGACTAGCGCTCGCGAGCAGTACTTC.